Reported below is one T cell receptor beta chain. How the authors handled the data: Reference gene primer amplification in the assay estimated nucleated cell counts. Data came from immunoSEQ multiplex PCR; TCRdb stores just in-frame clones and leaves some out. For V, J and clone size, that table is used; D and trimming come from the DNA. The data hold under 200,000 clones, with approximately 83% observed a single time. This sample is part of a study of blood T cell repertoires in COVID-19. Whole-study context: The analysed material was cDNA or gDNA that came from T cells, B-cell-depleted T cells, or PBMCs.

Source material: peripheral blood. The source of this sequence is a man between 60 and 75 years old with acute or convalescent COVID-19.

The CDR3 here is CASSHRTGKADTQYF. The CDR3 nucleotides read TGTGCCAGCAGCCACCGGACAGGGAAAGCAGATACGCAGTATTTT. The V and J genes are TRBV11-3 and TRBJ2-3, with 8 bases that match TRBD1. Germline-derived CDR1 and CDR2 are SGHNT and YENEEA. CDR3 length: 15 amino acids. With V trimmed by 5 bases and J by 4 bases, 8 bases remained unmatched.